The 31 T cell receptor beta chains reported below all come from one sample, sequenced in a study of cytomegalovirus exposure and HLA in healthy donors. Using immunoSEQ multiplex PCR, the repertoire was profiled, and TCRdb retains in-frame clones only, with some absent. There are some 290,000 clones in the sample; roughly 90% occur only once, and more than 0.95% lies in the top ten. The sequenced sample consisted of PBMCs. The receptor set was obtained from a young man in good health and CMV-seronegative.

V gene TRBV6-5 combines with J gene TRBJ1-1; D call uncertain. The V end was cut by 6 bases, the J end by 8 bases, with 19 bases between. CDR1 is MNHEY and CDR2 is SVGAGI in the germline V gene. The CDR3 length is 14 residues. In DNA, the CDR3 is TGTGCCAGCAGCGGAAATACGGGGAGAGCAGAAGCTTTCTTT. It specifies CASSGNTGRAEAFF.

The rearrangement uses TRBV14 and TRBJ1-2, with a weak D call TRBD1 (5 bases). V was pared by 6 bases and J by 3 bases, with 11 bases between. The V gene's germline CDR1 is SGHDN and CDR2 FVKESK. The CDR3 totals 13 residues. Here the CDR3 reads CASSWGGDYGYTF. The CDR3 DNA follows: TGTGCCAGCAGTTGGGGGGGAGACTATGGCTACACCTTC. Variable domain in full (rest from reference TRBV14 and TRBJ1-2): EAGVTQFPSHSVIEKGQTVTLRCDPISGHDNLYWYRRVMGKEIKFLLHFVKESKQDESGMPNNRFLAERTGGTYSTLKVQPAELEDSGVYFCASSWGGDYGYTFGSGTRLTVV.

The chain carries TRBV30 and TRBJ1-5; D gene uncertain. The CDR3 length is 12 residues. Germline CDR1 and CDR2: GTSNPN and SVGIG (reference sequence). Trimming cost V 2 bases and J 7 bases, with 9 bases left between them. As DNA, the CDR3 is TGTGCCTGGAGTCTCAGTGTCCAGCCCCAGCATTTT. Translation: CAWSLSVQPQHF.

The chain joins TRBV19 to TRBJ2-5; 8 bases agree with TRBD1. The CDR3 is made up of 17 amino acids. V gave up 5 bases and J gave up 5 bases; unmatched junction bases: 16. CDR1 is LNHDA and CDR2 is SQIVND in the germline V gene (reference sequence). The CDR3 sequence is CASSPLLRTGIGETQYF. The CDR3 region has the DNA TGTGCCAGTAGTCCACTCCTGAGGACAGGGATTGGTGAGACCCAGTACTTC. Full variable domain (missing parts from reference TRBV19 and TRBJ2-5): DGGITQSPKYLFRKEGQNVTLSCEQNLNHDAMYWYRQDPGQGLRLIYYSQIVNDFQKGDIAEGYSVSREKKESFPLTVTSAQKNPTAFYLCASSPLLRTGIGETQYFGPGTRLLVL.

The chain couples TRBV7-9 to TRBJ2-2, with D unresolved. Per the germline V gene, CDR1 is SEHNR and CDR2 is FQNEAQ (reference sequence). V lost 3 bases, J lost 1 base, and 9 bases lay in between. The CDR3 has 15 residues. The CDR3 sequence is CASSFHQENTGELFF. The CDR3 coding sequence is TGTGCCAGCAGCTTCCATCAGGAGAACACCGGGGAGCTGTTTTTT. Full variable domain (rest looked up from reference TRBV7-9 and TRBJ2-2): DTGVSQNPRHKITKRGQNVTFRCDPISEHNRLYWYRQTLGQGPEFLTYFQNEAQLEKSRLLSDRFSAERPKGSFSTLEIQRTEQGDSAMYLCASSFHQENTGELFFGEGSRLTVL.

The chain uses TRBV7-9 and TRBJ2-7; 9 bases line up with TRBD1. The germline V gene encodes CDR1 SEHNR and CDR2 FQNEAQ (reference sequence). J lost 5 bases, V lost 9 bases, and 5 bases had no gene match. This CDR3 comprises 12 residues. The CDR3 DNA is TGTGCCAGTCAACAGGGGGCAAACGAGCAGTACTTC. Its protein is CASQQGANEQYF.

This clone appeared a few times. The chain recombines TRBV4-1 with TRBJ2-2; D might be TRBD2 (6 bases). The CDR3 loop spans 17 amino acids. V was shortened by 0 bases and J by 0 bases, with 11 bases between the two germline ends. CDR1 MGHRA and CDR2 YSYEKL come from the germline V gene. The CDR3 is CASSQDAGNSNTGELFF. The CDR3 nucleotides read TGCGCCAGCAGCCAAGATGCGGGAAATTCGAACACCGGGGAGCTGTTTTTT.

The chain has TRBV5-4 and TRBJ1-2, with D possibly TRBD1 on 5 matching bases. The CDR3 loop spans 15 amino acids. The V gene lost 0 bases and the J gene lost 5 bases, with 14 bases spanning the gap. The germline gives CDR1 SGHNT, CDR2 YYREEE (reference sequence). The CDR3 reads CASSLAAGLGYGYTF. As DNA, the CDR3 is TGTGCCAGCAGCTTGGCCGCAGGGTTAGGGTATGGCTACACCTTC.

A remark on this clone: In the same sample, other DNA sequences code for this CDR3. The V gene is TRBV7-9, the J gene TRBJ2-7, with D unresolved. This CDR3 has 14 residues. Per the germline V gene, CDR1 is SEHNR and CDR2 is FQNEAQ (reference sequence). V lost 1 base to trimming and J lost 0 bases, with 7 bases between them. CDR3 bases: TGTGCCAGCAGCTTAGAGAGGAGCTCCTACGAGCAGTACTTC. This codes for CASSLERSSYEQYF.

As for this clone: Other nucleotide sequences from this sample produce the same CDR3. J is TRBJ1-5 and V is TRBV18, with 9 bases matching TRBD1. The CDR3 is made up of 14 amino acids. With 3 bases clipped from V and 4 bases from J, the junction kept 1 base outside the gene matches. Germline CDR1 reads KGHSH; CDR2 reads LQKENI. This CDR3 is CASSPDRGNQPQHF. CDR3 DNA sequence: TGTGCCAGCTCACCTGACAGGGGGAATCAGCCCCAGCATTTT.

The chain links TRBV5-4 to TRBJ2-2; TRBD2 aligns across 8 bases. The germline V gene has CDR1 SGHNT and CDR2 YYREEE (reference sequence). The CDR3 is 15 amino acids. V lost 0 bases to trimming and J lost 4 bases; unmatched junction nucleotides: 2. This chain's CDR3 is CASSLVGGATGELFF. The CDR3 DNA reads TGTGCCAGCAGCTTGGTCGGGGGGGCCACCGGGGAGCTGTTTTTT.

This rearrangement joins TRBV7-2 to TRBJ1-6; D may be TRBD1 (5 bases). V lost 0 bases and J 8 bases, leaving 11 bases between the germline ends. Germline values: CDR1 SGHTA, CDR2 FQGNSA. The CDR3 sequence is 15 residues long. The CDR3 region has the DNA TGTGCCAGCAGCTTAGCGGGGGGAGGATATTCACCCCTCCACTTT. Amino acids: CASSLAGGGYSPLHF.

The chain carries TRBV2 and TRBJ2-5, with D unclear. CDR3 length: 15 residues. CDR1 is SNHLY and CDR2 is FYNNEI in the germline V gene. The V and J ends lost 8 bases and 0 bases respectively, with 16 bases between them. The CDR3 bases are TGTGCCAGCCGACCCTCGGGTATATACCAAGAGACCCAGTACTTC. Its protein product is CASRPSGIYQETQYF.

This clone showed up just a few times. The chain links TRBV14 to TRBJ2-2; possible D gene TRBD1, 5 bases. V lost 4 bases and J lost 0, with 9 bases in between. The germline V gene encodes CDR1 SGHDN and CDR2 FVKESK. The CDR3 is 15 residues long. This chain's CDR3 is CASSPPTANTGELFF. CDR3 nucleotides: TGTGCCAGCAGCCCCCCGACAGCGAACACCGGGGAGCTGTTTTTT.

The chain is built from TRBV9 and TRBJ2-5; 15 nucleotides agree with TRBD2. This CDR3 contains 18 residues. Germline V CDR1 and CDR2: SGDLS, YYNGEE. V was clipped by 4 bases and J by 4 bases; unmatched bases: 11. CDR3 amino acids: CASSSRTSGGAPRETQYF. The CDR3 DNA reads TGTGCCAGCAGCTCGAGGACTAGCGGGGGGGCCCCCCGAGAGACCCAGTACTTC.

The V gene is TRBV14, the J gene TRBJ2-7, with a weak D call TRBD2 (5 bases). Deletions cut 6 bases from V and 1 base from J, with 13 bases between. Germline CDR1 reads SGHDN; CDR2 reads FVKESK. The CDR3 is 14 residues long. In DNA, the CDR3 is TGTGCCAGCAGTCGGCTCGGAGGTTCCTACGAGCAGTACTTC. It specifies CASSRLGGSYEQYF.

This chain joins TRBV4-3 and TRBJ2-7, with D possibly TRBD2 on 5 matching bases. Germline V gives CDR1 LGHNA, CDR2 YSLEER. Trimming stripped 0 bases from V and 2 bases from J, with 8 bases between. This CDR3 comprises 14 residues. DNA for the CDR3: TGCGCCAGCAGCCAAGATCGGCGGGCCTACGAGCAGTACTTC. This translates into CASSQDRRAYEQYF.

CDR3 in DNA: TGTGCCACCAGCAGACCCAAGACAGGGCACCAGCCCCAGCATTTT. Protein sequence: CATSRPKTGHQPQHF. This chain uses TRBV15 with TRBJ1-5; 7 bases fit TRBD1. The CDR3 runs to 15 residues. From germline, CDR1 is LNHNV and CDR2 YYDKDF (reference sequence). V trimming: 2 bases; J trimming: 7 bases; junction bases outside the gene matches: 8. Supplemented by reference TRBV15 and TRBJ1-5, the full variable domain reads DAMVIQNPRYQVTQFGKPVTLSCSQTLNHNVMYWYQQKSSQAPKLLFHYYDKDFNNEADTPDNFQSRRPNTSFCFLDIRSPGLGDTAMYLCATSRPKTGHQPQHFGDGTRLSIL.

The rearrangement joins TRBV29-1 to TRBJ2-1; 7 nucleotides align to TRBD1. V gave up 6 bases and J gave up 5 bases; unmatched junction bases: 10. This CDR3 is 14 amino acids long. Germline lookup yields CDR1 SQVTM and CDR2 ANQGSEA. For the CDR3, the DNA is TGCAGCGTCATTCCGGGACAGTTAGACAATGAGCAGTTCTTC. This translates into CSVIPGQLDNEQFF.

The chain recombines TRBV10-1 with TRBJ2-4; 11 positions match TRBD1. CDR1 WNHNN and CDR2 SYGVQD come from the germline V gene (reference sequence). This CDR3 contains 16 residues. V gave up 4 bases and J gave up 2 bases; unmatched junction bases: 4. The CDR3 DNA sequence: TGCGCCAGCAGTGGAGGGACAGGGGGATCCAAAAACATTCAGTACTTC. Translating gives CASSGGTGGSKNIQYF.

CDR3 DNA sequence: TGTGCCAGCAAGGGACAGGGGTTGAAAAATTCACCCCTCCACTTT. The encoded protein is CASKGQGLKNSPLHF. The genes are TRBV6-5 and TRBJ1-6; 10 nucleotides align to TRBD1. Losses at the gene ends were 7 bases for V and 7 bases for J; bases not matched to a gene: 7. The CDR3 extends over 15 amino acids. The germline CDR1 and CDR2 sequences are MNHEY and SVGAGI.

This chain uses TRBV5-4 with TRBJ1-2; 7 bases are shared with TRBD1. CDR3 size: 15 residues. After removal of 4 bases from V and 6 bases from J, the junction contained 12 bases not matched to a gene. The V gene's germline CDR1 is SGHNT and CDR2 YYREEE (reference sequence). In nucleotides, the CDR3 is TGTGCCAGCAGCGCCAGACAGGGCGTCAGGGATGGCTACACCTTC. This sequence encodes CASSARQGVRDGYTF.

This chain connects TRBV27 to TRBJ1-2; D remains unclear. Germline V gene data show CDR1 as MNHEY and CDR2 as SMNVEV (reference sequence). The CDR3 length is 15 residues. The V end was cut by 5 bases, the J end by 10 bases, with 23 bases between. CDR3 protein: CASSPLPYKGGNYTF. DNA for the CDR3: TGTGCCAGCAGTCCCCTACCGTATAAGGGCGGGAACTACACCTTC.

The J gene is TRBJ1-2, the V gene TRBV7-9, with TRBD1 matching over 10 bases. Germline-derived CDR1 and CDR2 are SEHNR and FQNEAQ (reference sequence). J was trimmed by 2 bases and V by 5 bases; bases with no gene match: 5. This CDR3 has 15 amino acids. The CDR3 loop reads CASSTGTGVNYGYTF. The DNA of the CDR3 is TGTGCCAGCAGCACCGGGACAGGGGTGAACTATGGCTACACCTTC. The complete variable domain, with remaining parts taken from reference TRBV7-9 and TRBJ1-2, reads DTGVSQNPRHKITKRGQNVTFRCDPISEHNRLYWYRQTLGQGPEFLTYFQNEAQLEKSRLLSDRFSAERPKGSFSTLEIQRTEQGDSAMYLCASSTGTGVNYGYTFGSGTRLTVV.

This chain joins TRBV6-1 and TRBJ1-2, with D possibly matching TRBD1 (6 bases). Between the trimmed V and J ends, which lost 5 bases and 8 bases, there was a span of 18 bases. CDR3 size: 14 residues. Germline values: CDR1 MNHNS, CDR2 SASEGT. CDR3 nucleotide sequence: TGTGCCAGCAGTTCAAGGACAGCCCGAGAAGGCTACACCTTC. This codes for CASSSRTAREGYTF.

CDR3: CASSASPAGPDEQFF. CDR3 nucleotide sequence: TGTGCCAGCAGTGCCTCGCCAGCGGGGCCCGATGAGCAGTTCTTC. V usage is TRBV2 and J usage is TRBJ2-1; 7 nucleotides agree with TRBD2. Losses at the gene ends were 4 bases for V and 8 bases for J; bases not matched to a gene: 11. This CDR3 is 15 amino acids long. CDR1 is SNHLY and CDR2 is FYNNEI in the germline V gene.

The CDR3 loop reads CASSVGQNSGASTGELFF. CDR3 sequence (DNA): TGCGCCAGCAGCGTGGGACAAAATAGCGGGGCAAGCACCGGGGAGCTGTTTTTT. The chain is built from TRBV5-1 and TRBJ2-2; 8 nucleotides align to TRBD2. Germline CDR1 and CDR2: SGHRS and YFSETQ. CDR3 length equals 18 residues. With V trimmed by 4 bases and J by 4 bases, 15 bases remained unmatched.

V and J are TRBV5-5 and TRBJ2-5; tentatively, D is TRBD1 (6 bases). The CDR3 spans 14 residues. The V and J ends lost 1 base and 1 base respectively, with 8 bases between them. The germline V gene encodes CDR1 SGHKS and CDR2 YYEKEE (reference sequence). The CDR3 region is CASSLNRAQETQYF. CDR3 DNA sequence: TGTGCCAGCAGCTTGAACAGGGCCCAAGAGACCCAGTACTTC. The whole variable domain, remainder taken from reference TRBV5-5 and TRBJ2-5, is DAGVTQSPTHLIKTRGQQVTLRCSPISGHKSVSWYQQVLGQGPQFIFQYYEKEERGRGNFPDRFSARQFPNYSSELNVNALLLGDSALYLCASSLNRAQETQYFGPGTRLLVL.

This chain uses TRBV9 with TRBJ1-1, with TRBD1 matching 8 bases. With V trimmed by 3 bases and J by 4 bases, 5 bases remained unmatched. The CDR3 is 14 amino acids. The V gene's germline CDR1 is SGDLS and CDR2 YYNGEE. CDR3 DNA: TGTGCCAGCAGCGCAGGGGGCCGCGGCACTGAAGCTTTCTTT. This sequence encodes CASSAGGRGTEAFF.

The CDR3 coding sequence is TGTGCCAGCAGCTTCCCCTTTGCGGGGGGGCGTCATGAAACGCAGTATTTT. Amino acids: CASSFPFAGGRHETQYF. V and J are TRBV5-4 and TRBJ2-3, with 9 bases lining up with TRBD2. Germline CDR1 and CDR2: SGHNT and YYREEE (reference sequence). V lost 2 bases, J lost 9 bases, and 16 bases stayed unmatched. The length of the CDR3 is 17 residues.

The chain is built from TRBV7-6 and TRBJ2-7, with 13 bases that match TRBD2. The CDR3 runs to 15 residues. J was trimmed by 6 bases and V by 5 bases; bases with no gene match: 7. Germline CDR1 and CDR2: SGHVS and FNYEAQ. The chain's CDR3 is CASSRSGLAGPEQYF. In DNA, the CDR3 is TGTGCCAGCAGCCGATCGGGACTAGCGGGGCCCGAGCAGTACTTC.